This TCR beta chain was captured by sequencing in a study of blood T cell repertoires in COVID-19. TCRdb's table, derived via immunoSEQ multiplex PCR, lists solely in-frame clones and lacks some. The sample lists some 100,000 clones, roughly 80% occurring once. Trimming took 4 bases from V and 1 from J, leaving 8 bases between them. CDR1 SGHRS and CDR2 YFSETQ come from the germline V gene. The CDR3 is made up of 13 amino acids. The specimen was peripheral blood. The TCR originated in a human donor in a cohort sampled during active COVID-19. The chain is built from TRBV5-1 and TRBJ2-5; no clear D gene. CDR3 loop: CASSPLFQETQYF. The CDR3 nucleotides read TGCGCCAGCAGCCCCCTATTCCAAGAGACCCAGTACTTC.